The T cell receptor beta chain under discussion was sequenced for a study of response to subunit inactivated influenza vaccine. TCRdb processed the RT-PCR reads anew with MiXCR; each CDR3 protein has one entry. The sample has 500,000 to 550,000 distinct CDR3 sequences, approximately 7.8% seen once. A few counts support this clonotype. Its antigen remains unknown. CDR3 length equals 15 residues. Germline CDR1 is MNHNS and CDR2 is SASEGT. Trimming cost V 6 bases and J 2 bases; bases outside gene matches: 10. Findings and caveats of the study: Each seasonal influenza vaccination recruits few new T cells, the authors suggested.

The clonotype comes from a man aged 45 to 75 who received an inactivated influenza vaccine. V and J are TRBV6-1 and TRBJ2-7; 7 positions agree with TRBD1. The sequenced sample was PBMCs from blood, obtained 23 to 25 months after vaccination. The CDR3 loop reads CASSLQWDSTYEQYF. CDR3 nucleotides: TGTGCCAGCAGCCTCCAATGGGACAGCACCTACGAGCAGTACTTC.